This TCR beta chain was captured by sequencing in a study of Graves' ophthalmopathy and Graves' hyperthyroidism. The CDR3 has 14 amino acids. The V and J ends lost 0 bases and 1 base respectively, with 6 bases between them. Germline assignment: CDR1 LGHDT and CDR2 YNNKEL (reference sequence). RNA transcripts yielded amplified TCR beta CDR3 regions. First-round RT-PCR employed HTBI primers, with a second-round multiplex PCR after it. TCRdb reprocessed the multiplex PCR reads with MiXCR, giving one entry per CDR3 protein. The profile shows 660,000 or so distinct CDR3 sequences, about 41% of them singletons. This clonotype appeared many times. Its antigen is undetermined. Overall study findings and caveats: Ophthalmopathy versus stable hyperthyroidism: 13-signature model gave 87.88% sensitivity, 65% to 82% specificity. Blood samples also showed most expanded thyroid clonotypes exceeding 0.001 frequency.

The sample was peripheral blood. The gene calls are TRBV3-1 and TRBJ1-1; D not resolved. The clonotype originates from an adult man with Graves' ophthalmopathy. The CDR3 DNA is TGTGCCAGCAGCCAAGACGCCGAGAACACTGAAGCTTTCTTT. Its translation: CASSQDAENTEAFF.